The 2 T cell receptor beta chains below come from one sample, sequenced in a study of blood T cell repertoires in COVID-19. Sequenced by immunoSEQ multiplex PCR; TCRdb stores in-frame clones only, minus some. The top ten clones hold roughly 2.8% of a sample with around 170,000 clones, about 89% of them seen once. Specimen: peripheral blood. Receptors were obtained from a man aged 55 to 70 with acute or convalescent COVID-19.

The CDR3: CAIRSTAMNTEAFF. CDR3 nucleotide sequence: TGTGCCATCAGATCGACAGCCATGAACACTGAAGCTTTCTTT. The chain is built from TRBV10-3 and TRBJ1-1; weak D call: TRBD1 (5 bases). Trimming cost V 6 bases and J 0 bases, with 11 bases left between them. The CDR3 extends over 14 amino acids. Looked up from germline, CDR1 is ENHRY and CDR2 is SYGVKD.

CDR3: CASSLTGSGYGYTF. The CDR3, as DNA: TGTGCCAGCAGTTTAACAGGGTCGGGCTATGGCTACACCTTC. V gene TRBV27 combines with J gene TRBJ1-2, with D maybe TRBD1 (6 bases). The ends were cut back, 2 bases at V and 4 bases at J, with 11 bases in the middle. Germline V gene data show CDR1 as MNHEY and CDR2 as SMNVEV (reference sequence). The CDR3 covers 14 residues.